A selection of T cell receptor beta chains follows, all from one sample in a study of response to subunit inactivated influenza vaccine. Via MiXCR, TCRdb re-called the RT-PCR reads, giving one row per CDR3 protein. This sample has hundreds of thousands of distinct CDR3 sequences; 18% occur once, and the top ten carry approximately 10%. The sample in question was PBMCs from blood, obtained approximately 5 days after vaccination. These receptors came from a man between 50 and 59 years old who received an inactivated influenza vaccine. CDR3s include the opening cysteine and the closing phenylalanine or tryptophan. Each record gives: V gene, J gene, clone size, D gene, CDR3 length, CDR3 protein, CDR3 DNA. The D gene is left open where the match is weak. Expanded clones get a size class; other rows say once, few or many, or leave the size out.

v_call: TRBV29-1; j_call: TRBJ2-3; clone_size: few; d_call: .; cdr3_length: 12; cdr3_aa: CSVVMPTDTQYF; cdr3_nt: TGCAGCGTTGTTATGCCAACAGATACGCAGTATTTT
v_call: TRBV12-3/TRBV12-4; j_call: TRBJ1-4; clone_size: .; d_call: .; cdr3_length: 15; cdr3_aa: CASSPLPGFEEKLFF; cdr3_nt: TGTGCCAGCAGTCCCCTCCCAGGGTTTGAGGAAAAACTGTTTTTT
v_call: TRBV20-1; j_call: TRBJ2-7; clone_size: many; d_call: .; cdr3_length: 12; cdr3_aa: CSYKRGSYEQYF; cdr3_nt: TGCAGTTATAAAAGGGGTTCCTACGAGCAGTACTTC
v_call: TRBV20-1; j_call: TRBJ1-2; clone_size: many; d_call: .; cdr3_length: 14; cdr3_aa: CSARPDRSLHGYTF; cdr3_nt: TGCAGTGCTAGACCTGACAGGTCCCTCCATGGCTACACCTTC
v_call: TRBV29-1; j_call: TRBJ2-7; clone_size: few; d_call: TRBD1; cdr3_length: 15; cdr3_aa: CSVESPGQGDHEQYF; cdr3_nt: TGCAGCGTTGAATCGCCGGGACAGGGGGACCACGAGCAGTACTTC
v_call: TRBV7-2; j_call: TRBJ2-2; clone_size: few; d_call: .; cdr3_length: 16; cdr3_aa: CASSLTVRLNTGELFF; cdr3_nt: TGTGCCAGCAGCTTAACGGTTAGGCTGAACACCGGGGAGCTGTTTTTT
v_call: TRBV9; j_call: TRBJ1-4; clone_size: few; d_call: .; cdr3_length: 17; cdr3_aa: CASSVASRLATNEKLFF; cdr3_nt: TGTGCCAGCAGCGTAGCCAGCAGGCTTGCAACTAATGAAAAACTGTTTTTT
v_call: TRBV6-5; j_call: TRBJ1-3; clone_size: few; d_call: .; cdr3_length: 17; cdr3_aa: CASSYRRTQSSGNTIYF; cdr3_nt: TGTGCCAGCAGTTACCGCCGAACACAGAGCTCTGGAAACACCATATATTTT
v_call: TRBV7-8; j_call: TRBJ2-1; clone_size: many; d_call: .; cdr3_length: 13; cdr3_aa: CASSFTAYNEQFF; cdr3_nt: TGTGCCAGCAGCTTCACTGCCTACAATGAGCAGTTCTTC
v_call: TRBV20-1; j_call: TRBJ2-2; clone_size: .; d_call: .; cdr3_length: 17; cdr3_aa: CSASPRLAPRGTGELFF; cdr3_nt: TGCAGTGCTAGCCCACGGCTAGCGCCCAGGGGCACCGGGGAGCTGTTTTTT
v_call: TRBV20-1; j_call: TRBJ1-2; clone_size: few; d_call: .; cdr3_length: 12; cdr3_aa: CSVVQGRNGYTF; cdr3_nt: TGCAGTGTAGTTCAGGGAAGGAATGGCTACACCTTC
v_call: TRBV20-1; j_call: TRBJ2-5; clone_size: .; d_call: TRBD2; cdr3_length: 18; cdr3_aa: CSARILSRTSGGGETQYF; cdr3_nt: TGCAGTGCTAGAATCCTCTCTAGGACTAGCGGGGGCGGAGAGACCCAGTACTTC
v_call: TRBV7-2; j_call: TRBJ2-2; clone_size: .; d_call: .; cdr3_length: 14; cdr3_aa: CASSLGQVTGELFF; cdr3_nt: TGTGCCAGCAGCTTAGGCCAGGTCACCGGGGAGCTGTTTTTT
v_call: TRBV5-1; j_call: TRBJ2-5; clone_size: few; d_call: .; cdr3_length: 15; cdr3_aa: CASSLDSGWVETQYF; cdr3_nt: TGCGCCAGCAGCTTGGATTCAGGGTGGGTGGAGACCCAGTACTTC
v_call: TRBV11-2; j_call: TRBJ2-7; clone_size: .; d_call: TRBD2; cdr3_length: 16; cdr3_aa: CASSLGASGGFNEQYF; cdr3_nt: TGTGCCAGCAGCCTGGGTGCTAGCGGGGGCTTCAACGAGCAGTACTTC
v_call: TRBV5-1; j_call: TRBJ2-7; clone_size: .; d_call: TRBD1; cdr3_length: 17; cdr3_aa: CASSWTGGVAGTYEQYF; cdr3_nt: TGCGCCAGCAGCTGGACAGGGGGAGTAGCGGGGACCTACGAGCAGTACTTC
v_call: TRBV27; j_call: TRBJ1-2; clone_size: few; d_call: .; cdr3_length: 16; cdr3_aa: CASSPLVGARNYGYTF; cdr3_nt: TGTGCCAGCAGCCCCCTGGTTGGGGCAAGGAACTATGGCTACACCTTC
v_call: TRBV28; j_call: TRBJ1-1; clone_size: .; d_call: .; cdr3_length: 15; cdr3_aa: CASTDGAPTNTEAFF; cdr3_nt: TGTGCCAGCACCGATGGGGCACCGACCAACACTGAAGCTTTCTTT
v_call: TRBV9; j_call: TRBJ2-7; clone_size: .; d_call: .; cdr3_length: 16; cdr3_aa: CASSVAGSHDLYEQYF; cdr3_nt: TGTGCCAGCAGCGTAGCAGGTTCGCATGATCTCTACGAGCAGTACTTC
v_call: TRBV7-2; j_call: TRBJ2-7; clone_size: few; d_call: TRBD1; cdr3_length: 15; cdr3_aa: CASSDRTGLGYEQYF; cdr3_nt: TGTGCCAGCAGCGATAGGACAGGGTTGGGGTACGAGCAGTACTTC
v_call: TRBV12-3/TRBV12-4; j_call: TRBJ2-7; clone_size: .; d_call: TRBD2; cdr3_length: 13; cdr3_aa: CASSAGRLYEQYF; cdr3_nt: TGTGCCAGCAGTGCCGGGAGGCTCTACGAGCAGTACTTC
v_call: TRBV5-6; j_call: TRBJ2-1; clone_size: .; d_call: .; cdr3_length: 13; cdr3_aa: CASSYGRIDEQFF; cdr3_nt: TGTGCCAGCAGCTACGGACGGATAGATGAGCAGTTCTTC
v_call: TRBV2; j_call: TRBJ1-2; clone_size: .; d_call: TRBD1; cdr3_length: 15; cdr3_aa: CASSELSGQGAGYTF; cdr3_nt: TGTGCCAGCAGTGAATTATCGGGACAGGGTGCTGGCTACACCTTC
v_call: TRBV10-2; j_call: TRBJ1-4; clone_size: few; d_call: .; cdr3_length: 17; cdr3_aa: CASSESKGGIGNEKLFF; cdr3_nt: TGCGCCAGCAGTGAGTCGAAAGGAGGGATCGGAAATGAAAAACTGTTTTTT
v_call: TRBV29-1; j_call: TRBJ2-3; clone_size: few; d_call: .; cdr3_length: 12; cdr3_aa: CSVEGGSATQYF; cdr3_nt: TGCAGCGTTGAAGGAGGGTCGGCGACGCAGTATTTT
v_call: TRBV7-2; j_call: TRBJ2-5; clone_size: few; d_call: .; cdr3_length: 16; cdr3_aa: CASSPRPGRVDETQYF; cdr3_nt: TGTGCCAGCAGCCCTCGTCCGGGACGGGTAGATGAGACCCAGTACTTC